This T cell receptor (beta chain) was identified during a study of cytomegalovirus exposure and HLA in healthy donors. The CDR3 has 15 residues. CDR1 and CDR2 from the germline V gene are LGHNA and YSLEER. V dropped 0 bases and J dropped 6 bases, with 13 bases sitting between them. Study outcomes and limitations: Researchers reported that three CMV-associated chains were confirmed in vitro as CMV antigen-specific.

The protocol was immunoSEQ multiplex PCR, while the TCRdb copy is restricted to in-frame clones and leaves out a portion. The sample lists 71,000 or so clones, around 94% seen once, with about 3.3% in the top ten. About this clone: Its antigen is not known.

The TCR sequence derives from a woman between 18 and 29 years old in good health and CMV-seropositive. The source material was PBMCs. The chain is built from TRBV4-3 and TRBJ2-3; D not certain. The CDR3 protein is CASSQDLSSGDTQYF. CDR3 coding DNA: TGCGCCAGCAGCCAAGATCTTTCCTCCGGGGATACGCAGTATTTT.